Listed here are 24 T cell receptor beta chains from one sample, sequenced in a study of CD8 T cells in ankylosing spondylitis (TCRdb year 2017). The library relied on 5' RACE. The sample was run on an Illumina HiSeq 2500. The public reads were quality trimmed at Q25 with fastp and then assembled into clones with MiXCR by TCRdb, keeping productive beta chains. Every distinct CDR3 protein forms one entry, paired with its most common genes and DNA. Present in this sample are approximately 350,000 distinct CDR3 sequences, about 15% of which were seen just once. Clones ranked in the top ten supply about 1.1% of the sample. The sample consisted of blood, either unsorted or a sorted T cell fraction (not recorded which). These TCRs come from a male donor with ankylosing spondylitis or in good health (not recorded which).

The J gene is TRBJ2-3, the V gene TRBV20-1, with unresolved D. The CDR3 length is 14 residues. Looked up from germline, CDR1 is DFQATT and CDR2 is SNEGSKA (reference sequence). The V gene lost 6 bases and the J gene lost 0 bases, with 13 bases spanning the gap. CDR3 sequence: CSAPGFSSTDTQYF. The CDR3 coding sequence is TGCAGTGCCCCGGGCTTCTCTAGCACAGATACGCAGTATTTT.

This clonotype occurred a few times. The chain employs TRBV6-6 and TRBJ1-4; D gene ambiguous. The V and J ends lost 4 bases and 8 bases respectively, with 8 bases between them. Germline V gene lookup returns CDR1 MNHNY and CDR2 SVGAGI (reference sequence). This CDR3 has 12 residues. The CDR3 sequence is CASSSGPEKLFF. CDR3 sequence (DNA): TGTGCCAGCAGTTCTGGACCAGAAAAACTGTTTTTT.

This clonotype has more than one count but fewer than ten. This chain joins TRBV12-3 or TRBV12-4 and TRBJ2-1; no clear D gene. This CDR3 contains 13 residues. The V end lost 6 bases, the J end lost 9 bases, and 15 bases lay between the germline ends. CDR3 loop: CASSGSVASEQFF. As DNA, the CDR3 is TGTGCCAGCAGCGGCAGTGTAGCAAGTGAGCAGTTCTTC.

The rearrangement links TRBV3-1 to TRBJ2-1; D is unresolved. There are 15 residues in the CDR3. Germline CDR1 LGHDT, CDR2 YNNKEL (reference sequence). V was clipped by 0 bases and J by 2 bases, with 8 bases between them. The CDR3 protein is CASSQDPAAYNEQFF. Here the CDR3 DNA reads TGTGCCAGCAGCCAAGATCCGGCCGCCTACAATGAGCAGTTCTTC.

This clonotype was seen a few times. V usage is TRBV5-1 and J usage is TRBJ2-1; D is unclear. CDR3 size: 11 residues. The V gene lost 4 bases and the J gene lost 7 bases, with 6 bases spanning the gap. Germline values: CDR1 SGHRS, CDR2 YFSETQ. As DNA, the CDR3 is TGCGCCAGCAGCGGGGTGAATGAGCAGTTCTTC. This translates into CASSGVNEQFF. The entire variable domain, with the rest obtained from reference TRBV5-1 and TRBJ2-1, is as follows: KAGVTQTPRYLIKTRGQQVTLSCSPISGHRSVSWYQQTPGQGLQFLFEYFSETQRNKGNFPGRFSGRQFSNSRSEMNVSTLELGDSALYLCASSGVNEQFFGPGTRLTVL.

The chain carries TRBV20-1 and TRBJ2-3; 11 nucleotides agree with TRBD2. Germline loops: CDR1 DFQATT, CDR2 SNEGSKA (reference sequence). Unmatched junction bases numbered 3, after V lost 2 bases and J lost 2 bases. The CDR3 is 15 amino acids. CDR3 sequence (DNA): TGCAGTGCTAGACCACTAGCGGGAGTCACAGATACGCAGTATTTT. It codes for CSARPLAGVTDTQYF.

This clonotype was seen a few times. This chain connects TRBV6-5 to TRBJ1-2, with D unresolved. V dropped 6 bases and J dropped 7 bases, with 12 bases sitting between them. Looked up from germline, CDR1 is MNHEY and CDR2 is SVGAGI. The length of the CDR3 is 12 residues. The CDR3 bases are TGTGCCAGCAGCCGCGACACGTCTGGCTACACCTTC. This translates into CASSRDTSGYTF.

This clonotype was detected ten times or more. The V gene is TRBV10-3, the J gene TRBJ1-1; D possibly corresponds to TRBD1 (5 bases). The CDR3 is 15 residues long. Germline assignment: CDR1 ENHRY and CDR2 SYGVKD. V lost 6 bases and J 3 bases, leaving 17 bases between the germline ends. Here the CDR3 reads CAIRDPAGEDTEAFF. CDR3 sequence (DNA): TGTGCCATCAGGGACCCAGCGGGGGAGGACACTGAAGCTTTCTTT.

There are a few counts of this clonotype. The V and J genes are TRBV5-1 and TRBJ2-2; 9 bases are shared with TRBD2. V shed 5 bases, J shed 3 bases, and the junction held 2 bases outside the gene matches. The CDR3 extends over 14 amino acids. Germline CDR1 is SGHRS and CDR2 is YFSETQ. The CDR3 DNA reads TGCGCCAGCAGGCGGGAGGGGGACACCGGGGAGCTGTTTTTT. This translates into CASRREGDTGELFF.

CDR3 amino acids: CSARDRNFEAFF. The DNA of the CDR3 is TGCAGTGCTAGGGACAGGAATTTTGAAGCTTTCTTT. The V gene is TRBV20-1, the J gene TRBJ1-1, with TRBD1 matching over 7 bases. CDR1 and CDR2 (germline): DFQATT, SNEGSKA (reference sequence). V dropped 3 bases and J dropped 7; count of bases not matched to a gene: 5. This CDR3 comprises 12 residues.

This clonotype has just a few counts. V is TRBV5-5 and J is TRBJ1-1; unclear D gene. Trimming took off 0 bases at V and 5 bases at J, with 8 bases between the two ends. Germline V lookup: CDR1 SGHKS, CDR2 YYEKEE (reference sequence). This CDR3 is built from 13 residues. CDR3 protein: CASSLEGPTEAFF. In nucleotides, the CDR3 is TGTGCCAGCAGCTTGGAAGGGCCGACTGAAGCTTTCTTT.

The genes are TRBV29-1 and TRBJ2-7; 13 nucleotides line up with TRBD2. V shed 6 bases, J shed 5 bases, and the junction held 7 bases outside the gene matches. Germline V gives CDR1 SQVTM, CDR2 ANQGSEA. This CDR3 comprises 14 residues. The CDR3 region has the DNA TGCAGCGTATGGACTAGCGGGAGACCTCACGAGCAGTACTTC. Its translation: CSVWTSGRPHEQYF.

This clonotype came up many times. The rearrangement links TRBV10-3 to TRBJ2-3, with TRBD2 matching 12 bases. The V gene's germline CDR1 is ENHRY and CDR2 SYGVKD. The CDR3 loop spans 16 amino acids. After removal of 6 bases from V and 6 bases from J, the junction contained 10 bases not matched to a gene. CDR3 bases: TGTGCCATCAGCAACCCGACTAGCGGGAGAACGGATACGCAGTATTTT. As protein: CAISNPTSGRTDTQYF.

Only a few counts were recorded for this clonotype. This chain joins TRBV30 and TRBJ2-1, with 14 bases fitting TRBD2. The V gene end was trimmed by 4 bases and the J gene end by 6 bases; junction bases not matched to a gene: 2. Per germline, CDR1 GTSNPN and CDR2 SVGIG (reference sequence). The CDR3 runs to 14 residues. The chain's CDR3 is CAWKGLAGANEQFF. The CDR3 coding sequence is TGTGCCTGGAAGGGACTAGCGGGAGCCAATGAGCAGTTCTTC.

The V call is TRBV7-9, the J call TRBJ1-2; D gene uncertain. CDR3 size: 12 residues. Germline V CDR1 and CDR2: SEHNR, FQNEAQ (reference sequence). V lost 5 bases, J lost 2 bases, and 6 bases lay in between. The CDR3 is CASSTGNYGYTF. The CDR3 coding sequence is TGTGCCAGCAGCACCGGGAACTATGGCTACACCTTC. The entire variable domain, with the rest obtained from reference TRBV7-9 and TRBJ1-2, is as follows: DTGVSQNPRHKITKRGQNVTFRCDPISEHNRLYWYRQTLGQGPEFLTYFQNEAQLEKSRLLSDRFSAERPKGSFSTLEIQRTEQGDSAMYLCASSTGNYGYTFGSGTRLTVV.

The chain has TRBV4-2 and TRBJ2-7, with TRBD2 as a possible D gene (5 bases). V dropped 1 base and J dropped 0 bases, with 10 bases sitting between them. CDR3 length: 15 residues. The germline V gene has CDR1 LGHNA and CDR2 YNFKEQ. The CDR3 spells CASSQVPGNSYEQYF. CDR3 nucleotides: TGTGCCAGCAGCCAAGTCCCCGGGAACTCCTACGAGCAGTACTTC.

The count of this clonotype is one. V is TRBV2 and J is TRBJ2-1, with a possible D match to TRBD1 (7 bases). CDR3 size: 15 residues. CDR1 SNHLY and CDR2 FYNNEI come from the germline V gene. Trimming took off 4 bases at V and 8 bases at J, with 18 bases between the two ends. CDR3 in amino acids: CASSGGGTEWDEQFF. The CDR3 DNA reads TGTGCCAGCAGTGGAGGGGGGACAGAGTGGGATGAGCAGTTCTTC.

This clonotype was seen a handful of times. This chain joins TRBV20-1 and TRBJ2-3; D gene ambiguous. Deletions cut 3 bases from V and 6 bases from J, with 16 bases between. The CDR3 runs 14 residues. Germline CDR1 is DFQATT and CDR2 is SNEGSKA (reference sequence). This CDR3 reads CSARVVSFQDTQYF. DNA of the CDR3: TGCAGTGCTAGGGTTGTAAGCTTTCAGGATACGCAGTATTTT.

This clonotype was seen only a few times. V and J are TRBV3-1 and TRBJ2-5; D is ambiguous. Germline V CDR1 and CDR2: LGHDT, YNNKEL (reference sequence). The CDR3 sequence is 13 residues long. The ends were cut back, 3 bases at V and 7 bases at J, with 12 bases in the middle. The CDR3 sequence is CASSQEPSGTQYF. Here the CDR3 DNA reads TGTGCCAGCAGCCAGGAACCTTCGGGGACCCAGTACTTC.

This clonotype has only a few counts. This rearrangement joins TRBV24-1 to TRBJ2-5, with a tentative D call TRBD2 (6 bases). The length of the CDR3 is 15 residues. The V end was cut by 5 bases, the J end by 2 bases, with 14 bases between. Germline V gene lookup returns CDR1 KGHDR and CDR2 SFDVKD. CDR3 coding DNA: TGTGCCACCAGTGCCGGTGGGACTTCACAAGAGACCCAGTACTTC. This translates into CATSAGGTSQETQYF.

This clonotype was seen a few times. The chain couples TRBV5-1 to TRBJ2-2, with 9 positions matching TRBD1. V shed 4 bases and J 4 bases; nucleotides not matched to a gene: 8. The CDR3 spans 16 residues. Germline CDR1 SGHRS, CDR2 YFSETQ. The CDR3 region is CASSVYRGQGTGELFF. CDR3 in DNA: TGCGCCAGCAGCGTATACAGGGGACAGGGCACCGGGGAGCTGTTTTTT.

The V gene is TRBV20-1, the J gene TRBJ2-7; 8 positions agree with TRBD1. The CDR3 extends over 15 amino acids. Germline V gene data show CDR1 as DFQATT and CDR2 as SNEGSKA (reference sequence). V shed 2 bases and J 4 bases; nucleotides not matched to a gene: 10. The DNA of the CDR3 is TGCAGTGCTAGAAATCCGACAGGGGCAGGTTACGAGCAGTACTTC. Amino acids: CSARNPTGAGYEQYF.

In this sample, this clonotype turned up a few times. V gene TRBV10-3 combines with J gene TRBJ2-7; no clear D. In germline, CDR1 is ENHRY, CDR2 SYGVKD. V lost 6 bases and J lost 1, with 4 bases in between. CDR3 length: 11 amino acids. The CDR3 sequence: CAISNSYEQYF. CDR3 DNA sequence: TGTGCCATCAGCAATTCCTACGAGCAGTACTTC.

This rearrangement joins TRBV5-1 to TRBJ2-1; possible D gene TRBD2, 6 bases. V lost 5 bases to trimming and J lost 0 bases, with 15 bases between them. Looked up from germline, CDR1 is SGHRS and CDR2 is YFSETQ. There are 16 residues in the CDR3. CDR3 in DNA: TGCGCCAGCAGTCCTGGGACTTTTAGCTCCTACAATGAGCAGTTCTTC. Amino acids: CASSPGTFSSYNEQFF.